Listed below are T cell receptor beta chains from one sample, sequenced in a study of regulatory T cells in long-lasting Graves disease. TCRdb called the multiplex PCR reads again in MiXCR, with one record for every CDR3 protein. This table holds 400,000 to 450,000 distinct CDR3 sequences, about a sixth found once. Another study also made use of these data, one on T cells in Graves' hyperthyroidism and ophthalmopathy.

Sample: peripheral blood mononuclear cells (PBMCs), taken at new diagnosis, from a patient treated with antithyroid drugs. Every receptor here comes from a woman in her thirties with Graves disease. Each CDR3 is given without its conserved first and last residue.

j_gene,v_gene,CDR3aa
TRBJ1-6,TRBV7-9,ASSPGRLGFTLH
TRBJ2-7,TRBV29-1,SVRQGLRFYEQY
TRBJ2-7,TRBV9,ASSVASGGPYEQY
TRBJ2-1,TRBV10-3,ATRVLDSTYNEQF
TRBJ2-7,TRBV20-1,SAPTSGSSYEQY
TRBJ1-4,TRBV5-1,ASTGQGNEKLF
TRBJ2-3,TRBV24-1,ATAGLAGKDTQY
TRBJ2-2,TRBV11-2,ASSLTGDTGELF
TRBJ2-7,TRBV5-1,ASSLPGLAAYEQY
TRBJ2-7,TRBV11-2,ASSFVSGRLLHEQY
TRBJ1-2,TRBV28,ASSLFAVGGYT
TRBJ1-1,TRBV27,ASRNRVGTNTEAF
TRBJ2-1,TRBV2,AVDTGLAGNEQF
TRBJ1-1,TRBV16,ASSRGLGTEAF
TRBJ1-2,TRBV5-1,ASSTGTGSYGYT
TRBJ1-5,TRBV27,ASSLGGVGQPQH
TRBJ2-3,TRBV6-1,ASSEFSGQSTDTQY
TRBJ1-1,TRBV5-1,ASSFQGSAEAF
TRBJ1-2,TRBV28,ASSPTGTGNGYT
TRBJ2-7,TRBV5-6,ASRLTGHSYEQY
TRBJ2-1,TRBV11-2,ASSLGTSFYVLF
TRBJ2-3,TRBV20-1,SASRPLKTSYSTDTQY
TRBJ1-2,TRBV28,ASDSTLGGYT
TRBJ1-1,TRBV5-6,ASRKGLMNTEAF
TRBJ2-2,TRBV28,ASSSLAGMNTGELF
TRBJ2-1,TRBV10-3,AKDRGTDNEQF
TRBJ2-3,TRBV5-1,ASWDFEEHTQY
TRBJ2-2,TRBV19,ASSIRDNTGELF
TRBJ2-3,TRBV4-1,ASSQGGRPGGDTQY
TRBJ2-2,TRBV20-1,SARGGGLAPGELF
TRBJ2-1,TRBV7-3,ASSPEQGIPGEQF
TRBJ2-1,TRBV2,ASSEIAGNEQF
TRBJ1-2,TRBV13,ASSNRAVDGYT
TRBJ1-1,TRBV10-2,ASQVGGGGTEAF
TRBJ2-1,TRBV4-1,ASSPRTGWGSSYNEQF
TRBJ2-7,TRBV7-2,ASSSRGQGPYEQY
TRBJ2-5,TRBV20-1,SARVRRYQETQY
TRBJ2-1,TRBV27,ASSLFGRDEQF
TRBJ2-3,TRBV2,ASRGTSGRRDTQY
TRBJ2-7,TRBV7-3,ASSQSIGTSHYEQY
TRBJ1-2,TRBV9,ASSLSGQGAYGYT
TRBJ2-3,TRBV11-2,ASSTRLAGKTAFTDTQY
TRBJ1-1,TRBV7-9,ASSLGGAGTEAF
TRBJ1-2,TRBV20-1,SARRDSYGYT
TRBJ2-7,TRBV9,ASSGGYRSYEQY
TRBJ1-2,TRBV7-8,ASSLDGSKGMYGYT
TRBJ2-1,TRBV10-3,AISGGGAQNEQF